What follows describes a single T cell receptor beta chain. These data are taken from a study of blood T cell repertoires in COVID-19. Study as a whole: PBMCs, B-cell-depleted T cells, or T cells were the source of the cDNA or gDNA that made up the material.

This CDR3 has 15 amino acids. The germline V gene encodes CDR1 SGHRS and CDR2 YFSETQ. Trimming left V 3 bases short and J 2 bases short, with 11 bases between. Using immunoSEQ multiplex PCR, the repertoire was profiled, and TCRdb retains in-frame clones only, with some absent. The sample yields over 110,000 clones, about 87% seen once. Everyone who took part was roughly 18 to 90 years old, and they came from about two dozen US areas. The TCR was taken from a man aged 55-75 years who had recovered from COVID-19. The chain couples TRBV5-1 to TRBJ2-2, with D perhaps TRBD2 (7 bases). Sequencing input: PBMCs or T cells enriched from blood (not recorded which). The CDR3 loop reads CASSWWGGNTGELFF. For the CDR3, the DNA is TGCGCCAGCAGCTGGTGGGGGGGCAACACCGGGGAGCTGTTTTTT.